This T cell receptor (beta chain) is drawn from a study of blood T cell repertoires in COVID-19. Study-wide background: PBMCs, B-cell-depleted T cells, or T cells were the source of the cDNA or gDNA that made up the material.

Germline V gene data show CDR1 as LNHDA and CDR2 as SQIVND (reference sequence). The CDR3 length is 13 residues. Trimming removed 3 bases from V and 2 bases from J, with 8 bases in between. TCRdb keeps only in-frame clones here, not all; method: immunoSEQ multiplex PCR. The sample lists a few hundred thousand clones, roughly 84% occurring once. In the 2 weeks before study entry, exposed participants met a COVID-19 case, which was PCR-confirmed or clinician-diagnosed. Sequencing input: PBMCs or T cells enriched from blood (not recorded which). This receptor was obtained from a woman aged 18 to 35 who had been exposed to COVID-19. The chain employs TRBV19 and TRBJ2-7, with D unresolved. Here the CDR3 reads CASSISETYEQYF. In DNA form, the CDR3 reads TGTGCCAGTAGTATTTCAGAAACCTACGAGCAGTACTTC.